The 7 T cell receptor beta chains listed next were all sequenced from one sample in a study of identical twins. In TCRdb, the 5' RACE reads were re-called with MiXCR into one record per CDR3 protein. Of some 1,700,000 distinct CDR3 sequences listed, around 29% are singletons. Material: cord blood. These TCRs come from a newborn girl in good health.

V and J are TRBV7-2 and TRBJ1-3, with D maybe TRBD1 (6 bases). CDR1 is SGHTA and CDR2 is FQGNSA in the germline V gene. Deletions cut 3 bases from V and 0 bases from J, with 12 bases between. The CDR3 has 16 amino acids. The CDR3 bases are TGTGCCAGCAGCTTCACGACAGGCAGCTCTGGAAACACCATATATTTT. Amino acid sequence: CASSFTTGSSGNTIYF.

With regard to this clonotype: One end of the junction does not line up with germline, which may come from a read error. The chain joins TRBV25-1 to TRBJ2-1; 8 nucleotides match TRBD1. The DNA end is a closer match to TRBJ2-7, so the J assignment may be wrong. The length of the CDR3 is 15 residues. Germline V gene lookup returns CDR1 MGHDK and CDR2 SYGVNS. As DNA, the CDR3 is TGTGCCTGCAGTCCCGACAGGGGTTCCTACAATGAGCAGTACTTC. This translates into CACSPDRGSYNEQYF.

This clonotype showed up just a few times. This chain links TRBV7-2 with TRBJ2-1; 12 positions agree with TRBD2. The V and J ends lost 0 bases and 8 bases, in that order; junction bases with no gene match: 8. There are 17 residues in the CDR3. Per germline, CDR1 SGHTA and CDR2 FQGNSA. The CDR3 sequence is CASSLAATSGSFYEQFF. DNA for the CDR3: TGTGCCAGCAGCTTAGCTGCGACTAGCGGGAGTTTTTATGAGCAGTTCTTC.

The rearrangement links TRBV28 to TRBJ2-1, with TRBD2 identical over 8 bases. This CDR3 spans 17 amino acids. The junction had 17 bases not matched to a gene; V was cut back by 7 bases and J by 6 bases. Germline CDR1 and CDR2: MDHEN and SYDVKM. CDR3 nucleotide sequence: TGTGCCAGCACTCAAAGATACTGGGGACTAGAGCCCAATGAGCAGTTCTTC. It codes for CASTQRYWGLEPNEQFF. Filled out from reference TRBV28 and TRBJ2-1, the complete variable domain reads DVKVTQSSRYLVKRTGEKVFLECVQDMDHENMFWYRQDPGLGLRLIYFSYDVKMKEKGDIPEGYSVSREKKERFSLILESASTNQTSMYLCASTQRYWGLEPNEQFFGPGTRLTVL.

The chain carries TRBV12-3 or TRBV12-4 and TRBJ2-2; no definite D call. The V and J ends lost 5 bases and 0 bases respectively, with 10 bases between them. The CDR3 runs 15 residues. CDR3 sequence (DNA): TGTGCCAGCAGTCCCCTTTACCCGAACACCGGGGAGCTGTTTTTT. It translates to CASSPLYPNTGELFF.

This clonotype was seen only a few times. The chain has TRBV20-1 and TRBJ1-5; 7 bases line up with TRBD1. The CDR3 is made up of 13 amino acids. The junction had 4 bases not matched to a gene; V was cut back by 3 bases and J by 5 bases. The germline CDR1 and CDR2 sequences are DFQATT and SNEGSKA (reference sequence). The CDR3 bases are TGCAGTGCTAGCTTCGACAGGGATCAGCCCCAGCATTTT. Its translation is CSASFDRDQPQHF.

This clonotype was detected a few times. This chain joins TRBV20-1 and TRBJ2-7; TRBD2 is a possible D gene (5 bases). This CDR3 is 12 amino acids long. Trimming cost V 6 bases and J 0 bases, with 9 bases left between them. CDR1 and CDR2 (germline): DFQATT, SNEGSKA (reference sequence). This CDR3 is CSAGRDSYEQYF. CDR3 coding DNA: TGCAGTGCAGGACGGGACTCCTACGAGCAGTACTTC.